This TCR beta chain comes out of a study of blood T cell repertoires in COVID-19. The repertoire was sequenced with immunoSEQ multiplex PCR; TCRdb's copy has only in-frame clones and lacks some. The repertoire holds 130,000 to 150,000 clones, with about four fifths as singletons. The CDR3 has 15 residues. Deletions cut 0 bases from V and 6 bases from J, with 14 bases between. The germline V gene has CDR1 SGHTA and CDR2 FQGTGA. Cohort allocation depended upon clinical history that participants reported. J is TRBJ1-2 and V is TRBV7-3, with D unclear. The sample was PBMCs or T cells enriched from blood (not recorded which). This clonotype was sampled from a middle-aged man who had recovered from COVID-19. CDR3 DNA sequence: TGTGCCAGCAGCTTAACGGGCAGTCTTCGCGATGGCTACACCTTC. The encoded protein is CASSLTGSLRDGYTF.